The 23 T cell receptor beta chains reported below all come from one sample, sequenced in a study of identical twins. Each CDR3 protein gets one entry after TCRdb re-called the 5' RACE reads with MiXCR. Seen here are approximately 620,000 distinct CDR3 sequences, 8.6% observed once, and the top ten hold about 0.98%. The sample was also reused in another study, on yellow fever vaccine responses in identical twins.

Source material: PBMCs. These receptors were obtained from a woman aged 18-29 years in good health.

The chain joins TRBV20-1 to TRBJ2-3; 7 bases match TRBD2. V was pared by 6 bases and J by 5 bases, with 5 bases of the junction left unmatched. The CDR3 extends over 12 amino acids. Germline V CDR1 and CDR2: DFQATT, SNEGSKA (reference sequence). CDR3 DNA sequence: TGCAGTGCCGGACTAGTCGTAGATACGCAGTATTTT. The encoded protein is CSAGLVVDTQYF.

This clonotype was seen more than once but under ten times. The rearrangement uses TRBV6-2 or TRBV6-3 and TRBJ2-7; D possibly corresponds to TRBD1 (5 bases). The V end lost 5 bases, the J end lost 0 bases, and 17 bases lay between the germline ends. The CDR3 has 16 residues. The germline gives CDR1 MNHEY, CDR2 SVGEGT. The CDR3 loop reads CASSDRGRDSSYEQYF. DNA for the CDR3: TGTGCCAGCAGTGATCGCGGCCGAGACAGCTCCTACGAGCAGTACTTC.

In this sample, this clonotype turned up a few times. One end of the junction varies from germline; a read error may be responsible. This rearrangement joins TRBV5-1 to TRBJ2-2, with D possibly being TRBD1 or TRBD2 (5 bases each). The CDR3 consists of 14 residues. In germline, CDR1 is SGHRS, CDR2 YFSETQ. CDR3 residues: CASTAQGRTGELLF. The CDR3 DNA reads TGCGCCAGCACCGCCCAGGGCCGCACCGGGGAGCTGCTTTTT.

This clonotype was seen more than once but under ten times. The chain uses TRBV11-3 and TRBJ2-5; 7 bases map to TRBD2. CDR3 size: 15 residues. Trimming cost V 5 bases and J 0 bases; bases outside gene matches: 6. Germline V CDR1 and CDR2: SGHNT, YENEEA. DNA of the CDR3: TGTGCCAGCAGCCCAGGTGGGAGGGACCAAGAGACCCAGTACTTC. It encodes CASSPGGRDQETQYF.

This clonotype occurred a few times. This chain connects TRBV11-1 to TRBJ2-3, with D unclear. V dropped 0 bases and J dropped 3 bases, with 22 bases sitting between them. There are 19 residues in the CDR3. Looked up from germline, CDR1 is SGHAT and CDR2 is FQDESV (reference sequence). The CDR3 bases are TGTGCCAGCAGCTTAGCGCTACCGGACGCGCAAGGGTGGACAGATACGCAGTATTTT. Amino acid sequence: CASSLALPDAQGWTDTQYF.

The chain couples TRBV7-9 to TRBJ1-5, with a tentative D call TRBD1 (5 bases). CDR3 size: 14 residues. Germline CDR1 SEHNR, CDR2 FQNEAQ (reference sequence). The V end lost 3 bases, the J end lost 5 bases, and 11 bases lay between the germline ends. The CDR3 region is CASSFGTSDQPQHF. As DNA, the CDR3 is TGTGCCAGCAGCTTCGGGACGTCTGATCAGCCCCAGCATTTT.

At least ten counts were recorded for this clonotype. The DNA for the CDR3 is TGTGCCAGCAGTTTATTTACGGGACACCCTTTCGGGAACGAAGCTTTCTTT. Its protein is CASSLFTGHPFGNEAFF. The chain employs TRBV12-3 or TRBV12-4 and TRBJ1-1, with D possibly matching TRBD1 (6 bases). The CDR3 has 17 amino acids. V was trimmed by 2 bases and J by 8 bases, leaving 24 bases between them.

This clonotype was counted at least ten times. This sequence joins TRBV27 and TRBJ2-5; TRBD2 matches at 9 bases. Per the germline V gene, CDR1 is MNHEY and CDR2 is SMNVEV (reference sequence). J was trimmed by 3 bases and V by 5 bases; bases with no gene match: 10. This CDR3 has 16 residues. The CDR3 sequence: CASSPIGLARKETQYF. DNA for the CDR3: TGTGCCAGCAGTCCAATAGGACTAGCGAGGAAAGAGACCCAGTACTTC.

The rearrangement joins TRBV12-3 or TRBV12-4 to TRBJ2-2; 8 nucleotides match TRBD2. V shed 2 bases and J 7 bases; nucleotides not matched to a gene: 6. The CDR3 extends over 15 amino acids. CDR3 DNA: TGTGCCAGCAGTTTACAGCGGGGGCTAAGCGGGGAGCTGTTTTTT. This encodes CASSLQRGLSGELFF.

This clonotype was picked up a small number of times. J is TRBJ2-2 and V is TRBV6-2 or TRBV6-3; no reliable D call. The CDR3 has 15 amino acids. CDR1 is MNHEY, CDR2 SVGEGT, per germline. Trimming left V 5 bases short and J 0 bases short, with 10 bases between. This CDR3 is CASSTVPTNTGELFF. The CDR3 nucleotides read TGTGCCAGCAGTACGGTGCCAACGAACACCGGGGAGCTGTTTTTT.

This clonotype was detected only a few times. The CDR3 nucleotides read TGTGCCAGCAGTCCCAGACAGGGTATAACAGATACGCAGTATTTT. Translation gives CASSPRQGITDTQYF. The gene calls are TRBV12-3 or TRBV12-4 and TRBJ2-3; 7 bases are shared with TRBD1. This CDR3 contains 15 residues. The V and J ends lost 5 bases and 3 bases, in that order; junction bases with no gene match: 8.

This clonotype was found a few times. This rearrangement joins TRBV6-2 or TRBV6-3 to TRBJ2-3; 11 bases fit TRBD1. Germline assignment: CDR1 MNHEY and CDR2 SVGEGT. The CDR3 has 20 amino acids. V shed 0 bases and J 0 bases; nucleotides not matched to a gene: 11. The CDR3 sequence: CASSYSRGTGGNPSTDTQYF. The CDR3 DNA follows: TGTGCCAGCAGTTACTCGCGGGGGACAGGGGGTAACCCTAGCACAGATACGCAGTATTTT.

In its sample, this clonotype was seen a few times. The gene calls are TRBV11-1 and TRBJ2-2; 11 bases fit TRBD2. Germline CDR1 is SGHAT and CDR2 is FQDESV (reference sequence). CDR3 length: 19 amino acids. Trimming took 6 bases from V and 1 from J; bases not matched to a gene: 13. The CDR3: CASRPSTKTSGMNTGELFF. The CDR3 nucleotides are TGTGCCAGCAGACCTTCAACGAAGACTAGCGGGATGAACACCGGGGAGCTGTTTTTT. Together with reference TRBV11-1 and TRBJ2-2, the CDR3 gives the full variable domain: EAEVAQSPRYKITEKSQAVAFWCDPISGHATLYWYRQILGQGPELLVQFQDESVVDDSQLPKDRFSAERLKGVDSTLKIQPAELGDSAMYLCASRPSTKTSGMNTGELFFGEGSRLTVL.

The genes are TRBV7-6 and TRBJ2-5; D is ambiguous. V gave up 1 base and J gave up 0 bases, with 9 bases separating them. The CDR3 is made up of 15 amino acids. Germline V lookup: CDR1 SGHVS, CDR2 FNYEAQ. Here the CDR3 reads CASSLVDTNQETQYF. CDR3 nucleotides: TGTGCCAGCAGCTTAGTCGACACCAACCAAGAGACCCAGTACTTC.

This clonotype showed up just a few times. The chain carries TRBV20-1 and TRBJ2-1; 11 nucleotides align to TRBD1. The CDR3 covers 16 residues. V shed 2 bases, J shed 6 bases, and the junction held 9 bases outside the gene matches. In germline, CDR1 is DFQATT, CDR2 SNEGSKA (reference sequence). The CDR3 here is CSARSGTGQGVNEQFF. As DNA, the CDR3 is TGCAGTGCTAGATCCGGGACGGGACAGGGGGTCAATGAGCAGTTCTTC.

This clonotype came up a few times. The chain recombines TRBV28 with TRBJ2-2; 8 bases match TRBD1. The germline V gene encodes CDR1 MDHEN and CDR2 SYDVKM. The CDR3 has 18 residues. J was trimmed by 2 bases and V by 4 bases; bases with no gene match: 12. The CDR3 spells CASSSTGADLLNTGELFF. CDR3 nucleotides: TGTGCCAGCAGTTCGACAGGGGCCGACCTCCTAAACACCGGGGAGCTGTTTTTT.

The CDR3 spells CSVDTRQGEGVPYEQYF. The CDR3 DNA reads TGCAGCGTTGATACGCGACAGGGGGAGGGGGTCCCCTACGAGCAGTACTTC. The genes are TRBV29-1 and TRBJ2-7; TRBD1 matches 9 bases. The V and J ends lost 3 bases and 2 bases, in that order; junction bases with no gene match: 14. CDR1 is SQVTM, CDR2 ANQGSEA, per germline. This CDR3 has 17 amino acids.

This clonotype was seen at least ten times. The gene calls are TRBV7-2 and TRBJ2-7; possible D gene TRBD1, 6 bases. V was shortened by 2 bases and J by 5 bases, with 7 bases between the two germline ends. In germline, CDR1 is SGHTA, CDR2 FQGNSA. The CDR3 covers 12 residues. The CDR3 protein is CASSLTGHEQYF. The CDR3 DNA reads TGTGCCAGCAGCTTAACAGGGCACGAGCAGTACTTC. The variable domain in full, completed from reference TRBV7-2 and TRBJ2-7, reads GAGVSQSPSNKVTEKGKDVELRCDPISGHTALYWYRQSLGQGLEFLIYFQGNSAPDKSGLPSDRFSAERTGGSVSTLTIQRTQQEDSAVYLCASSLTGHEQYFGPGTRLTVT.

This chain connects TRBV10-3 to TRBJ2-2; D remains unclear. V was cut by 2 bases and J by 6 bases, with 10 bases left in between. Germline CDR1 and CDR2: ENHRY and SYGVKD. The CDR3 totals 14 residues. DNA for the CDR3: TGTGCCATCAGTGAGGCAGGTCGGGCCGGGGAGCTGTTTTTT. Translation: CAISEAGRAGELFF.

In this sample, this clonotype turned up a few times. This chain connects TRBV18 to TRBJ1-1; D remains ambiguous. The germline gives CDR1 KGHSH, CDR2 LQKENI. The CDR3 covers 13 residues. Trimming left V 6 bases short and J 8 bases short, with 16 bases between. CDR3: CASSAETVGEAFF. CDR3 DNA: TGTGCCAGCTCGGCCGAGACTGTGGGGGAAGCTTTCTTT.

This clonotype was counted at least ten times. The chain uses TRBV12-3 or TRBV12-4 and TRBJ2-3, with 7 bases that match TRBD1. The CDR3 runs 15 residues. Losses at the gene ends were 3 bases for V and 6 bases for J; bases not matched to a gene: 9. The CDR3 DNA reads as TGTGCCAGCAGTTTGGCAGGGGGAAGAGGGGATACGCAGTATTTT. As protein: CASSLAGGRGDTQYF.

In this sample, this clonotype turned up many times. The chain has TRBV4-3 and TRBJ2-1; 7 positions agree with TRBD1. This CDR3 has 15 amino acids. The junction had 5 bases not matched to a gene; V was cut back by 0 bases and J by 6 bases. CDR1 is LGHNA and CDR2 is YSLEER in the germline V gene. CDR3 DNA sequence: TGCGCCAGCAGCCAAGAGACAGGGTCACCCAATGAGCAGTTCTTC. This codes for CASSQETGSPNEQFF.

This clonotype was detected only a few times. The chain has TRBV12-3 or TRBV12-4 and TRBJ2-2; D possibly uses TRBD1 or TRBD2 (5 bases each). The CDR3 loop spans 18 amino acids. V lost 11 bases and J lost 6, with 31 bases in between. The CDR3 is CAFSLRPHGASRPGELFF. The CDR3 nucleotides are TGTGCCTTCAGTTTACGTCCCCACGGGGCTAGTCGTCCCGGGGAGCTGTTTTTT.